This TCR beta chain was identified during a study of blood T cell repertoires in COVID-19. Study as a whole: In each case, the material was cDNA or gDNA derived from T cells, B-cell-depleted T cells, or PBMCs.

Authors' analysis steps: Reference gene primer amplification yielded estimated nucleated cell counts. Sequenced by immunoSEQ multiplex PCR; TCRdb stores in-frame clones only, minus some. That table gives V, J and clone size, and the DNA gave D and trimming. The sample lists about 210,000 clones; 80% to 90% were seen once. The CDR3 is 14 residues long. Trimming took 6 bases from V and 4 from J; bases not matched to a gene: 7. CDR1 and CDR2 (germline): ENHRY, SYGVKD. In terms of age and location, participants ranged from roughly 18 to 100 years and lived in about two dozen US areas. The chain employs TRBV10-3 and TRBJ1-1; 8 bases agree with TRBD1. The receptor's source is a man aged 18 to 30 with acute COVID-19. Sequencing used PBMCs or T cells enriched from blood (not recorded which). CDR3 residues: CAISPRTGSTEAFF. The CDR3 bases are TGTGCCATCAGCCCTAGGACAGGGAGCACTGAAGCTTTCTTT.